These T cell receptor beta chains were read from a single sample in a study of blood T cell repertoires in COVID-19. Sequenced by immunoSEQ multiplex PCR; TCRdb stores in-frame clones only, minus some. The sample contains about 210,000 clones, roughly 75% of which appear only once. Sequenced material: peripheral blood. The source is a woman in her sixties or seventies with acute or convalescent COVID-19. Each CDR3 is given with its conserved first and last residue. The D gene is left open where the match is weak. A clone size is listed for some rows: how often the clone was seen (once, few, many), or a class if it is expanded.

v_call	j_call	d_call	clone_size	cdr3_nt	cdr3_aa
TRBV7-2	TRBJ1-1	TRBD1	once	TGTGCCAGCAGCCGGGACAGGACTAACACTGAAGCTTTCTTT	CASSRDRTNTEAFF
TRBV12-3/TRBV12-4	TRBJ1-2	TRBD1	-	TGTGCCAGCAGTTTGGGACAGAACTATGGCTACACCTTC	CASSLGQNYGYTF
TRBV7-2	TRBJ2-7	-	-	TGTGCCAGCAGCCATCGCAGGAGCGGAACCTACGAGCAGTACTTC	CASSHRRSGTYEQYF
TRBV28	TRBJ1-6	-	many	TGTGCCAGCAGTTCCCCGGAGTTGGATAATTCACCCCTCCACTTT	CASSSPELDNSPLHF
TRBV29-1	TRBJ2-2	TRBD2	once	TGCAGCGCGGGGGAGGGACGGCACACCGGGGAGCTGTTTTTT	CSAGEGRHTGELFF
TRBV5-5	TRBJ1-4	-	-	TGTGCCAGCAGCCCTGGGGAAGGCCTACCGTCAGGGGAAAAACTGTTTTTT	CASSPGEGLPSGEKLFF
TRBV10-2	TRBJ2-2	-	-	TGCGCCAGCAGCGCCGGACTGCGTAGCGGGGAGCTGTTTTTT	CASSAGLRSGELFF
TRBV5-1	TRBJ1-2	-	-	TGCGCCAGCAGTCGGGACACCAGAAACTATGGCTACACCTTC	CASSRDTRNYGYTF
TRBV14	TRBJ1-2	-	-	TGTGCCAGCAGCCAAGAGTATAGTAACTATGGCTACACCTTC	CASSQEYSNYGYTF
TRBV6-6	TRBJ2-1	-	-	TGTGCCAGCAGTTGGAAGGGAAGGAGGTCCTACAATGAGCAGTTCTTC	CASSWKGRRSYNEQFF
TRBV30	TRBJ1-5	-	-	TGTGCCTGGACGACAGGAAAAGGCAATCAGCCCCAGCATTTT	CAWTTGKGNQPQHF
TRBV27	TRBJ2-2	-	once	TGTGCCAGCAGTTTAACTCGACTCACCGGGGAGCTGTTTTTT	CASSLTRLTGELFF
TRBV19	TRBJ1-2	-	-	TGTGCCAGTAGACCCTCAGGGGTGCCGGGTGGCTACACCTTC	CASRPSGVPGGYTF
TRBV27	TRBJ1-2	-	-	TGTGCCAGCAGTTTAGAGACGGGGAGGCTTGATGGCTACACCTTC	CASSLETGRLDGYTF
TRBV4-1	TRBJ2-2	-	-	TGCGCCACCCGCCCGGGGGACCTCAACACCGGGGAGCTGTTTTTT	CATRPGDLNTGELFF
TRBV3-1/TRBV3-2	TRBJ2-1	-	-	TGTGCCAGCAGCCAAGATGGGACTCGCTCCTACAATGAGCAGTTCTTC	CASSQDGTRSYNEQFF
TRBV3-1/TRBV3-2	TRBJ2-5	TRBD2	-	TGTGCCAGCAGCCAAGGGGCGGGGGGGCCAGGAGAGACCCAGTACTTC	CASSQGAGGPGETQYF
TRBV6-5	TRBJ2-3	-	-	TGTGCCAGCTCTCCAGCGGACACAGATACGCAGTATTTT	CASSPADTDTQYF
TRBV5-6	TRBJ2-1	-	-	TGTGCCAGCAGCTTGGTTGGAGCCAATGAGCAGTTCTTC	CASSLVGANEQFF
TRBV24-1	TRBJ1-2	TRBD1	-	TGTGCCACCAGTGGCAGGGGGACGGAATATGGCTACACCTTC	CATSGRGTEYGYTF
TRBV30	TRBJ1-2	-	-	TGTGCCTCCTACTTTCTCCGCGGACTGGGATCCTATGGCTACACCTTC	CASYFLRGLGSYGYTF
TRBV6-5	TRBJ2-5	TRBD1	-	TGTGCCAGCAGCACCGGGACAGTGAAACAAGAGACCCAGTACTTC	CASSTGTVKQETQYF
TRBV25-1	TRBJ1-1	TRBD1	-	TGTGCCAGCAGTGCCCTCAATAAGGGACAGGGAAAGACTGAAGCTTTCTTT	CASSALNKGQGKTEAFF
TRBV3-1/TRBV3-2	TRBJ2-1	-	-	TGTGCCAGCAGCCCTAGAGGGACATCCTTTATTTACAATGAGCAGTTCTTC	CASSPRGTSFIYNEQFF
TRBV18	TRBJ2-7	TRBD2	-	TGTGCCAGCTCACTTGGACCGGGAGGCTACGAGCAGTACTTC	CASSLGPGGYEQYF
TRBV19	TRBJ1-4	TRBD1	few	TGTGCCAGTAGTCTCGGGACAGGGGGCGGAAAACTGTTTTTT	CASSLGTGGGKLFF
TRBV25-1	TRBJ1-1	TRBD1	few	TGTGCCAGCAGTGACCCTCGACAGGGGGCTGGCACTGAAGCTTTCTTT	CASSDPRQGAGTEAFF
TRBV2	TRBJ1-1	-	once	TGTGCCAGCATGACAAACACTGAAGCTTTCTTT	CASMTNTEAFF
TRBV5-1	TRBJ1-2	-	-	TGCGCCAGCAGCTTATCAGATGGCTACACCTTC	CASSLSDGYTF
TRBV5-1	TRBJ2-3	TRBD2	once	TGCGCCAGCAGCGATACAGCGGGGGAGACAGATACGCAGTATTTT	CASSDTAGETDTQYF
TRBV18	TRBJ2-5	-	-	TGTGCCAGCTCCCTTAGGAGCGGGCACCAAGAGACCCAGTACTTC	CASSLRSGHQETQYF
TRBV5-1	TRBJ2-5	-	-	TGCGCCAGCAGCTTGGTGCGGGAGACCCAGTACTTC	CASSLVRETQYF
TRBV30	TRBJ1-6	TRBD1	-	TGTGCCTGGAGTGTATTCGACAGGGGCGTAAGCTCCTATAATTCACCCCTCCACTTT	CAWSVFDRGVSSYNSPLHF
TRBV3-1/TRBV3-2	TRBJ1-4	TRBD1	once	TGTGCCAGCAGTCCGACAGGGGGCGCGGATGAAAAACTGTTTTTT	CASSPTGGADEKLFF
TRBV2	TRBJ1-2	-	-	TGTGCCAGCAGTGCTTTCTATGGCTACACCTTC	CASSAFYGYTF
TRBV10-3	TRBJ2-3	-	-	TGTGCCATCAGTGGGGGACTTGGGGGAACAGATACGCAGTATTTT	CAISGGLGGTDTQYF
TRBV19	TRBJ1-4	TRBD1	-	TGTGCCAGTAGTAGCCGGGACAGGGGGCGTGAAAAACTGTTTTTT	CASSSRDRGREKLFF
TRBV29-1	TRBJ1-1	TRBD1	-	TGCAGTGCAACCGGGACAGAGGTGAACACTGAAGCTTTCTTT	CSATGTEVNTEAFF
TRBV5-4	TRBJ2-1	-	-	TGTGCCAGCAGCTTGGACAGAAACAATGAGCAGTTCTTC	CASSLDRNNEQFF
TRBV3-1/TRBV3-2	TRBJ1-2	TRBD1	-	TGTGCCAGCAGCCCCACCCGGGGACAGGGGTCGTTTCAGCCGTACTATGGCTACACCTTC	CASSPTRGQGSFQPYYGYTF